The 28 T cell receptor beta chains below were found in one sample sequenced in a study of shared clonotypes between healthy human individuals. Assay: immunoSEQ multiplex PCR; the TCRdb copy retains only in-frame clones and omits some. The sample holds about 490,000 clones, almost 80% seen once. Sequenced input: PBMCs. The receptors here all came from a woman aged 40 to 49 in good health. Some clones in this sample may be carry-over from other donors' samples.

A note on this clone: Relative to the germline gene, one junction end is altered; a read error may explain this. The same CDR3 is also encoded by other DNA sequences in this sample. The chain combines TRBV11-2 with TRBJ2-7; D may match TRBD1 or TRBD2 (5 bases each). The CDR3 loop spans 14 amino acids. The germline CDR1 and CDR2 sequences are SGHAT and FQNNGV. CDR3 nucleotides: TGTGCCAGCAGTTTAGGGACGGGTCCCTACGAGCAGTACTTC. Translation: CASSLGTGPYEQYF.

The chain joins TRBV18 to TRBJ1-4; 7 bases are shared with TRBD1. The germline CDR1 and CDR2 sequences are KGHSH and LQKENI. This CDR3 contains 13 residues. J was trimmed by 3 bases and V by 10 bases; bases with no gene match: 5. For the CDR3, the DNA is TGTGCCACCCCCGGGACAGCTAATGAAAAACTGTTTTTT. Its translation: CATPGTANEKLFF.

The chain has TRBV9 and TRBJ1-2; TRBD1 matches 10 bases. V gave up 3 bases and J gave up 4 bases; unmatched junction bases: 15. There are 18 residues in the CDR3. Looked up from germline, CDR1 is SGDLS and CDR2 is YYNGEE. The CDR3 loop reads CASSAPRDRGPRGYGYTF. The CDR3 bases are TGTGCCAGCAGCGCCCCCCGGGACAGGGGCCCTAGGGGCTATGGCTACACCTTC.

This clone was seen more than once but under ten times. The chain is built from TRBV27 and TRBJ1-1; possible D gene TRBD1, 6 bases. The CDR3 consists of 15 residues. Trimming took off 5 bases at V and 5 bases at J, with 18 bases between the two ends. CDR1 is MNHEY, CDR2 SMNVEV, per germline (reference sequence). The CDR3 sequence: CASSPRPGEGTEAFF. The CDR3 DNA follows: TGTGCCAGCAGTCCAAGACCAGGGGAAGGAACTGAAGCTTTCTTT.

The CDR3 bases are TGTGCCAGCAGCCAGCGGACAGGTAGGATTAGTCCTGAAGCTTTCTTT. This sequence encodes CASSQRTGRISPEAFF. This sequence joins TRBV7-8 and TRBJ1-1, with TRBD1 identical over 7 bases. Germline loops: CDR1 SGHVS, CDR2 FQNEAQ. Germline trimming cut 5 bases from V and 6 bases from J; bases unmatched to any gene: 15. The CDR3 is 16 amino acids.

Details on this clone: Mismatch with germline at one junction end may stem from a read error. This chain joins TRBV7-2 and TRBJ2-7; D remains ambiguous. Germline V gene lookup returns CDR1 SGHTA and CDR2 FQGNSA. The length of the CDR3 is 12 residues. The CDR3 spells CASSSRPLRPQF. The CDR3 DNA sequence: TGTGCCAGCAGCTCCAGGCCCCTACGACCCCAGTTC. Combining the CDR3 with reference TRBV7-2 and TRBJ2-7 gives the whole variable domain GAGVSQSPSNKVTEKGKDVELRCDPISGHTALYWYRQSLGQGLEFLIYFQGNSAPDKSGLPSDRFSAERTGGSVSTLTIQRTQQEDSAVYLCASSSRPLRPQFGPGTRLTVT.

The chain joins TRBV10-3 to TRBJ2-5; 11 nucleotides agree with TRBD2. Germline CDR1 and CDR2: ENHRY and SYGVKD. With V trimmed by 2 bases and J by 4 bases, 9 bases remained unmatched. There are 17 residues in the CDR3. The CDR3 is CAISEVIAGGRSETQYF. The DNA of the CDR3 is TGTGCCATCAGTGAGGTTATAGCGGGAGGGCGGTCAGAGACCCAGTACTTC.

This clone was observed once. The CDR3 sequence: CASSGTGVFYEQYF. CDR3 coding DNA: TGTGCCAGCAGTGGGACAGGGGTGTTCTACGAGCAGTACTTC. The rearrangement joins TRBV25-1 to TRBJ2-7; 9 nucleotides line up with TRBD1. CDR1 is MGHDK and CDR2 is SYGVNS in the germline V gene. V shed 4 bases, J shed 3 bases, and the junction held 4 bases outside the gene matches. The CDR3 spans 14 residues.

The chain joins TRBV6-1 to TRBJ1-2; D remains ambiguous. V shed 3 bases and J shed 2 bases, with 7 bases lying between them. Germline lookup yields CDR1 MNHNS and CDR2 SASEGT. There are 13 residues in the CDR3. CDR3 sequence: CASSEGSNYGYTF. For the CDR3, the DNA is TGTGCCAGCAGTGAGGGGAGCAACTATGGCTACACCTTC.

V usage is TRBV7-9 and J usage is TRBJ2-6; possibly TRBD1 for D (6 bases). The V end was cut by 3 bases, the J end by 1 base, with 10 bases between. This CDR3 comprises 16 residues. Looked up from germline, CDR1 is SEHNR and CDR2 is FQNEAQ (reference sequence). The CDR3 spells CASSLTGQSGANVLTF. The DNA for the CDR3 is TGTGCCAGCAGCTTGACAGGCCAATCTGGGGCCAACGTCCTGACTTTC.

This chain links TRBV15 with TRBJ2-1, with D perhaps TRBD2 (6 bases). Germline lookup yields CDR1 LNHNV and CDR2 YYDKDF (reference sequence). With 1 base removed from V and 2 bases from J, the gap between germline ends came to 9 bases. This CDR3 contains 15 residues. The CDR3 loop is CATSRVGEAYNEQFF. CDR3 DNA sequence: TGTGCCACCAGCAGAGTGGGGGAGGCCTACAATGAGCAGTTCTTC.

V usage is TRBV4-3 and J usage is TRBJ1-6; tentative D call: TRBD1 (5 bases). This CDR3 is built from 19 residues. V lost 1 base and J lost 3, with 19 bases in between. CDR1 LGHNA and CDR2 YSLEER come from the germline V gene. CDR3 nucleotides: TGCGCCAGCAGCCAAGGGGAAGGGGTGACGACAGACTATAATTCACCCCTCCACTTT. It specifies CASSQGEGVTTDYNSPLHF.

The V and J genes are TRBV7-6 and TRBJ2-5, with unresolved D. The germline gives CDR1 SGHVS, CDR2 FNYEAQ. This CDR3 contains 15 residues. With 0 bases removed from V and 1 base from J, the gap between germline ends came to 9 bases. The CDR3 region is CASSLASNSQETQYF. CDR3 sequence (DNA): TGTGCCAGCAGCTTAGCCTCTAACAGCCAAGAGACCCAGTACTTC.

V usage is TRBV19 and J usage is TRBJ2-7; D not resolved. The CDR3 covers 14 residues. CDR1 LNHDA and CDR2 SQIVND come from the germline V gene (reference sequence). V was shortened by 4 bases and J by 1 base, with 11 bases between the two germline ends. The CDR3, as DNA: TGTGCCAGTAGTACCACAGTTTATTCCTACGAGCAGTACTTC. As protein: CASSTTVYSYEQYF.

The chain links TRBV5-1 to TRBJ1-3; no reliable D call. V shed 0 bases and J shed 0 bases, with 7 bases lying between them. The CDR3 runs 15 residues. Germline CDR1 and CDR2: SGHRS and YFSETQ. DNA for the CDR3: TGCGCCAGCAGCTTGGGGGCTCCCTCTGGAAACACCATATATTTT. The encoded protein is CASSLGAPSGNTIYF.

The chain carries TRBV5-1 and TRBJ1-4; 7 bases agree with TRBD1. The V segment lost 6 bases and the J segment 5 bases; nucleotides outside the gene matches: 7. The CDR3 has 14 amino acids. CDR1 and CDR2 (germline): SGHRS, YFSETQ. The CDR3 DNA follows: TGCGCCAGCACCCGGACAGGCGGGAATGAAAAACTGTTTTTT. Amino acids: CASTRTGGNEKLFF.

The V gene is TRBV5-1, the J gene TRBJ2-3; perhaps D is TRBD1 or TRBD2 (5 bases each). The V and J ends lost 0 bases and 5 bases respectively, with 19 bases between them. The CDR3 runs 17 residues. Germline lookup yields CDR1 SGHRS and CDR2 YFSETQ. In nucleotides, the CDR3 is TGCGCCAGCAGCTTGGCCCCCTCGGCCTCTGGGGGAGATACGCAGTATTTT. Residues: CASSLAPSASGGDTQYF.

The chain employs TRBV10-3 and TRBJ2-7; possibly TRBD2 for D (6 bases). This CDR3 comprises 16 residues. V gave up 3 bases and J gave up 2 bases, with 17 bases separating them. The germline gives CDR1 ENHRY, CDR2 SYGVKD. This chain's CDR3 is CAISDPGEPVPYEQYF. The CDR3 DNA follows: TGTGCCATCAGTGACCCGGGGGAGCCCGTTCCCTACGAGCAGTACTTC.

This clone turned up a few times. Distinct nucleotide sequences in the sample also encode this CDR3. The chain is built from TRBV7-2 and TRBJ2-7; perhaps TRBD1 as D (5 bases). Germline V gene lookup returns CDR1 SGHTA and CDR2 FQGNSA. V lost 4 bases and J 5 bases, leaving 15 bases between the germline ends. There are 14 residues in the CDR3. The DNA of the CDR3 is TGTGCCAGCAGCTCCGCTGGTACAGGCCACGAGCAGTACTTC. This translates into CASSSAGTGHEQYF. The whole variable domain, remainder taken from reference TRBV7-2 and TRBJ2-7, is GAGVSQSPSNKVTEKGKDVELRCDPISGHTALYWYRQSLGQGLEFLIYFQGNSAPDKSGLPSDRFSAERTGGSVSTLTIQRTQQEDSAVYLCASSSAGTGHEQYFGPGTRLTVT.

This rearrangement joins TRBV7-2 to TRBJ1-5; D perhaps matches TRBD1 (5 bases). This CDR3 comprises 16 residues. The V end lost 1 base, the J end lost 7 bases, and 17 bases lay between the germline ends. Germline-derived CDR1 and CDR2 are SGHTA and FQGNSA. CDR3 nucleotides: TGTGCCAGCAGCTTAGGACAGTTGATGTCTCCGCAGCCCCAGCATTTT. This translates into CASSLGQLMSPQPQHF.

CDR3 sequence reads: CASSPPPQAGEQYF. In DNA, the CDR3 is TGTGCCAGCAGTCCACCACCCCAAGCGGGCGAGCAGTACTTC. The rearrangement uses TRBV28 and TRBJ2-7, with D perhaps matching TRBD2 (6 bases). CDR3 length: 14 amino acids. Germline CDR1 and CDR2: MDHEN and SYDVKM. The germline V and J ends were trimmed by 5 bases and 6 bases, with 17 bases remaining between them.

A few counts support this clone. The CDR3: CASSQGGLANEKLFF. The CDR3 nucleotides read TGCGCCAGCAGTCAAGGAGGGCTCGCTAATGAAAAACTGTTTTTT. The genes are TRBV23-1 and TRBJ1-4; no clear D gene. TRBV23-1 is an ORF; its function is uncertain. The CDR3 loop spans 15 amino acids. Trimming removed 2 bases at V and 3 bases at J, with 10 bases between.

The chain is built from TRBV9 and TRBJ2-1, with D hard to call. Per germline, CDR1 SGDLS and CDR2 YYNGEE. Trimming shortened V by 5 bases and J by 3 bases, and 6 bases separated the two germline ends. This CDR3 contains 12 residues. The CDR3 nucleotides read TGTGCCAGCAGTCGGAGCTACAATGAGCAGTTCTTC. Translation: CASSRSYNEQFF. Complete variable domain (other parts from reference TRBV9 and TRBJ2-1): DSGVTQTPKHLITATGQRVTLRCSPRSGDLSVYWYQQSLDQGLQFLIQYYNGEERAKGNILERFSAQQFPDLHSELNLSSLELGDSALYFCASSRSYNEQFFGPGTRLTVL.

The chain uses TRBV6-1 and TRBJ2-7, with TRBD1 matching 7 bases. Germline V CDR1 and CDR2: MNHNS, SASEGT. J lost 3 bases, V lost 6 bases, and 8 bases had no gene match. The CDR3 is made up of 14 amino acids. The CDR3 protein is CASSQQGYLYEQYF. The CDR3 nucleotides read TGTGCCAGCAGCCAACAGGGGTATCTCTACGAGCAGTACTTC.

The chain joins TRBV27 to TRBJ1-1; no firm D call. Germline CDR1 and CDR2: MNHEY and SMNVEV (reference sequence). The germline V and J ends were trimmed by 3 bases and 0 bases, with 5 bases remaining between them. The CDR3 has 13 amino acids. CDR3: CASSLQVNTEAFF. The DNA of the CDR3 is TGTGCCAGCAGTTTGCAAGTGAACACTGAAGCTTTCTTT.

The chain is built from TRBV27 and TRBJ2-7; tentatively, D is TRBD1 (5 bases). Germline V lookup: CDR1 MNHEY, CDR2 SMNVEV (reference sequence). This CDR3 region has 15 residues. Trimming took 1 base from V and 1 from J, leaving 11 bases between them. The CDR3 region has the DNA TGTGCCAGCAGTTTATTTCCGACAGAATCCTACGAGCAGTACTTC. Protein product: CASSLFPTESYEQYF.

Turning to this clone: This sample also contains other DNA sequences that code for the same CDR3. The chain joins TRBV7-3 to TRBJ1-2, with a tentative D call TRBD1 (5 bases). The CDR3 length is 13 residues. V gave up 2 bases and J gave up 4 bases, with 8 bases separating them. CDR1 is SGHTA, CDR2 FQGTGA, per germline. DNA of the CDR3: TGTGCCAGCAGCTTAGGCCAGGGCTATGGCTACACCTTC. As protein: CASSLGQGYGYTF.

The chain couples TRBV5-4 to TRBJ2-3; D is possibly TRBD1 (6 bases). The ends were cut back, 3 bases at V and 8 bases at J, with 25 bases in the middle. This CDR3 region has 17 residues. The V gene's germline CDR1 is SGHNT and CDR2 YYREEE (reference sequence). CDR3 nucleotides: TGTGCCAGCAGCTCAGGGACAACCCTTCAGTGGGGTGGTACGCAGTATTTT. Translation: CASSSGTTLQWGGTQYF.